Listed here are 23 T cell receptor beta chains from one sample, sequenced in a study of blood T cell repertoires in COVID-19. Profiling relied on immunoSEQ multiplex PCR, and the TCRdb table lists in-frame clones only, not all of them. The sample includes some 220,000 clones, around 81% of them seen just once. The sample taken for sequencing was peripheral blood. The receptors were gathered from a woman between 55 and 75 years old with active or convalescent COVID-19.

V and J are TRBV4-1 and TRBJ1-4; the D gene is possibly TRBD1 (5 bases). In germline, CDR1 is MGHRA, CDR2 YSYEKL. The CDR3 has 17 residues. The V and J ends lost 4 bases and 0 bases respectively, with 15 bases between them. As DNA, the CDR3 is TGCGCCAGCAGCCGCGGGGACCTACCATCAACTAATGAAAAACTGTTTTTT. This codes for CASSRGDLPSTNEKLFF.

The rearrangement links TRBV7-2 to TRBJ2-1, with 11 bases that match TRBD2. The CDR3 extends over 16 amino acids. Trimming cost V 6 bases and J 8 bases; bases outside gene matches: 12. CDR1 and CDR2 from the germline V gene are SGHTA and FQGNSA. CDR3 sequence (DNA): TGTGCCAGCAGTCCTTATAGCGGGAGGGCCGTGGATGAGCAGTTCTTC. It translates to CASSPYSGRAVDEQFF.

To note about this clone: The same CDR3 arises from other DNA sequences in this sample as well. This chain joins TRBV11-3 and TRBJ2-7; weak D call: TRBD2 (5 bases). CDR1 is SGHNT, CDR2 YENEEA, per germline. The V and J ends lost 5 bases and 1 base respectively, with 15 bases between them. The CDR3 length is 15 residues. DNA of the CDR3: TGTGCCAGCAGCCCCCGGGGAAGTTCTTCCTACGAGCAGTACTTC. Its protein product is CASSPRGSSSYEQYF.

Comments on this clone: This CDR3 is also generated by other DNA sequences in the sample. The V call is TRBV7-2, the J call TRBJ2-5, with 9 nucleotides matching TRBD2. The trim removed 1 base at V and 3 bases at J, leaving 0 bases unmatched. The CDR3 is 14 residues long. The germline CDR1 and CDR2 sequences are SGHTA and FQGNSA. CDR3 coding DNA: TGTGCCAGCAGCTTAGGACTAGCGGAAGAGACCCAGTACTTC. As protein: CASSLGLAEETQYF.

This rearrangement joins TRBV6-1 to TRBJ2-3, with D unresolved. There are 10 residues in the CDR3. V dropped 6 bases and J dropped 5 bases, with 3 bases sitting between them. Germline assignment: CDR1 MNHNS and CDR2 SASEGT. The CDR3 region is CASRRDTQYF. In nucleotides, the CDR3 is TGTGCCAGCAGGCGAGATACGCAGTATTTT.

The chain joins TRBV18 to TRBJ1-1; the match to TRBD1 covers 9 bases. CDR1 and CDR2 (germline): KGHSH, LQKENI. The junction had 3 bases not matched to a gene; V was cut back by 3 bases and J by 1 base. This CDR3 has 15 residues. CDR3 in amino acids: CASSPQTGGNTEAFF. The CDR3 coding sequence is TGTGCCAGCTCACCTCAGACAGGGGGGAACACTGAAGCTTTCTTT.

The chain is built from TRBV5-6 and TRBJ2-3; TRBD2 matches 10 bases. With 1 base clipped from V and 12 bases from J, the junction kept 8 bases outside the gene matches. CDR1 is SGHDT, CDR2 YYEEEE, per germline. This CDR3 has 14 amino acids. The CDR3 loop is CASSLRSSGGYQYF. In DNA, the CDR3 is TGTGCCAGCAGCTTGAGGTCTAGCGGGGGCTACCAGTATTTT.

The chain combines TRBV10-1 with TRBJ1-6, with D perhaps matching TRBD1 (6 bases). Trimming left V 0 bases short and J 10 bases short, with 10 bases between. The CDR3 has 14 residues. Germline V gene sequence: CDR1 WNHNN, CDR2 SYGVQD (reference sequence). The CDR3 here is CASSESGGGSPLHF. The CDR3 nucleotides read TGCGCCAGCAGTGAGTCAGGGGGTGGCTCACCCCTCCACTTT.

This clone has a single count. CDR3 amino acids: CASSLVQGAGGYTF. Written as DNA, the CDR3 is TGTGCCAGCAGCTTAGTCCAGGGGGCCGGTGGCTACACCTTC. J is TRBJ1-2 and V is TRBV11-2, with 8 bases fitting TRBD1. The CDR3 runs 14 residues. Per the germline V gene, CDR1 is SGHAT and CDR2 is FQNNGV. V lost 1 base and J lost 7; bases outside the gene matches: 5.

The V call is TRBV23-1, the J call TRBJ1-5; perhaps TRBD1 as D (6 bases). TRBV23-1 is an open reading frame whose function is uncertain. This CDR3 has 20 amino acids. Trimming took 8 bases from V and 2 from J, leaving 31 bases between them. The DNA of the CDR3 is TGCGCCAGCGGCAAAACCGGGCTCTTCGGGGGGCGGTATGGCAATCAGCCCCAGCATTTT. Residues: CASGKTGLFGGRYGNQPQHF.

The V gene is TRBV6-6, the J gene TRBJ2-3, with unresolved D. The CDR3 is 11 residues long. V gave up 4 bases and J gave up 7 bases, with 6 bases separating them. Germline V gene sequence: CDR1 MNHNY, CDR2 SVGAGI (reference sequence). The CDR3 DNA reads as TGTGCCAGCAGTTCACAATATACGCAGTATTTT. Translation: CASSSQYTQYF.

The rearrangement links TRBV30 to TRBJ2-7; TRBD1 aligns across 9 bases. Germline assignment: CDR1 GTSNPN and CDR2 SVGIG (reference sequence). The CDR3 is made up of 13 amino acids. V lost 5 bases, J lost 2 bases, and 4 bases stayed unmatched. For the CDR3, the DNA is TGTGCCTGGGAGGGACAGGGACCCTACGAGCAGTACTTC. It codes for CAWEGQGPYEQYF.

In its sample, this clone was seen once. The rearrangement links TRBV19 to TRBJ1-2; 12 bases agree with TRBD1. This CDR3 comprises 16 residues. V trimming: 7 bases; J trimming: 8 bases; junction bases outside the gene matches: 14. CDR1 and CDR2 from the germline V gene are LNHDA and SQIVND (reference sequence). The CDR3 is CASNVQTGTGGIGYTF. DNA of the CDR3: TGTGCCAGTAATGTTCAAACCGGGACAGGGGGCATCGGCTACACCTTC.

The chain recombines TRBV21-1 with TRBJ2-3; the table assigns TRBD2, which was not confirmed against the DNA. TRBV21-1 is described as a pseudogene. The CDR3 contains 19 residues. CDR3 amino acids: CASSKPGLAGGLSTDTQYF. The CDR3 DNA sequence: TGTGCCAGCAGCAAACCGGGACTAGCGGGGGGGCTTAGCACAGATACGCAGTATTTT.

J is TRBJ1-2 and V is TRBV2, with D possibly matching TRBD1 (5 bases). This CDR3 has 14 residues. Germline V CDR1 and CDR2: SNHLY, FYNNEI. Trimming left V 2 bases short and J 0 bases short, with 7 bases between. The CDR3 nucleotides read TGTGCCAGCAGTGAAAGGACAACTAACTATGGCTACACCTTC. This codes for CASSERTTNYGYTF.

This clone has just a few counts. The chain employs TRBV11-3 and TRBJ2-7; 8 nucleotides align to TRBD1. CDR1 and CDR2 from the germline V gene are SGHNT and YENEEA. With 10 bases clipped from V and 4 bases from J, the junction kept 9 bases outside the gene matches. CDR3 length: 13 residues. In DNA form, the CDR3 reads TGTGCCACCCGTGGACAGGGTGCATACGAGCAGTACTTC. Its protein product is CATRGQGAYEQYF.

The sample holds a few counts of this clone. The J gene is TRBJ1-1, the V gene TRBV10-3; 7 nucleotides line up with TRBD1. Trimming removed 2 bases from V and 2 bases from J; junction bases left unmatched: 11. This CDR3 is built from 17 residues. Germline lookup yields CDR1 ENHRY and CDR2 SYGVKD. The CDR3 sequence: CAISEVPPQGINTEAFF. The CDR3 region has the DNA TGTGCCATCAGTGAGGTCCCCCCACAGGGGATCAACACTGAAGCTTTCTTT.

V and J are TRBV10-1 and TRBJ2-2, with TRBD1 matching 8 bases. The V gene's germline CDR1 is WNHNN and CDR2 SYGVQD (reference sequence). The CDR3 loop spans 14 amino acids. The V segment lost 3 bases and the J segment 6 bases; nucleotides outside the gene matches: 3. CDR3 DNA: TGCGCCAGCAGTGATAACAGGGGGTCCGGGGAGCTGTTTTTT. Its protein is CASSDNRGSGELFF.

The chain's CDR3 is CASSLTPGKPQHF. The CDR3 DNA reads as TGTGCCAGCAGTTTGACCCCAGGAAAGCCCCAGCATTTT. The chain combines TRBV28 with TRBJ1-5; no clear D gene. The CDR3 runs to 13 residues. Germline V gives CDR1 MDHEN, CDR2 SYDVKM. Trimming took off 3 bases at V and 8 bases at J, with 11 bases between the two ends.

This clone was observed a single time. V gene TRBV18 combines with J gene TRBJ1-1, with unresolved D. Germline CDR1 KGHSH, CDR2 LQKENI. This CDR3 has 15 amino acids. V was trimmed by 1 base and J by 3 bases, leaving 12 bases between them. The CDR3 region is CASSPRTGLDTEAFF. The CDR3 bases are TGTGCCAGCTCACCACGAACGGGTTTAGACACTGAAGCTTTCTTT.

The chain uses TRBV5-1 and TRBJ2-1; 10 positions agree with TRBD2. The V segment lost 1 base and the J segment 10 bases; nucleotides outside the gene matches: 11. This CDR3 is built from 16 residues. Germline loops: CDR1 SGHRS, CDR2 YFSETQ. The CDR3 region has the DNA TGCGCCAGCAGCTTGACCGCTAGCGGGGGAACAGCAGAGCAGTTCTTC. Its translation: CASSLTASGGTAEQFF. Full variable domain (outside the CDR3, taken from reference TRBV5-1 and TRBJ2-1): KAGVTQTPRYLIKTRGQQVTLSCSPISGHRSVSWYQQTPGQGLQFLFEYFSETQRNKGNFPGRFSGRQFSNSRSEMNVSTLELGDSALYLCASSLTASGGTAEQFFGPGTRLTVL.

The V call is TRBV30, the J call TRBJ2-5; TRBD2 matches at 10 bases. The CDR3 consists of 14 residues. The junction had 3 bases not matched to a gene; V was cut back by 2 bases and J by 3 bases. Germline lookup yields CDR1 GTSNPN and CDR2 SVGIG (reference sequence). The CDR3 bases are TGTGCCTGGAGTTATACTAGCGGGAAAGAGACCCAGTACTTC. Translation gives CAWSYTSGKETQYF.

In this sample, this clone turned up once. This chain connects TRBV7-3 to TRBJ2-1; D perhaps matches TRBD2 (6 bases). The CDR3 loop spans 17 amino acids. The V end lost 5 bases, the J end lost 2 bases, and 19 bases lay between the germline ends. Germline V CDR1 and CDR2: SGHTA, FQGTGA. The CDR3 reads CASSREPSARAYNEQFF. The CDR3 DNA reads as TGTGCCAGCAGCAGAGAACCTAGCGCTAGGGCCTACAATGAGCAGTTCTTC.